Shown below are 8 T cell receptor beta chains from a single sample sequenced in a study of blood T cell repertoires in COVID-19. The assay was immunoSEQ multiplex PCR, and TCRdb's table has in-frame clones only and misses some. Altogether 250,000 or so clones are present, about 89% being singletons, with the ten largest covering over 2.5%. Sequenced input: PBMCs or T cells enriched from blood (not recorded which). These receptors were taken from a woman younger than 35 who had recovered from COVID-19.

J is TRBJ1-2 and V is TRBV28; 9 nucleotides agree with TRBD1. Unmatched junction bases numbered 5, after V lost 5 bases and J lost 4 bases. Germline CDR1 MDHEN, CDR2 SYDVKM. The CDR3 runs to 14 residues. The CDR3, as DNA: TGTGCCAGCAGTCAATCGGACAGGGGCTATGGCTACACCTTC. This sequence encodes CASSQSDRGYGYTF.

The chain links TRBV5-4 to TRBJ1-6; D ambiguous. The germline V and J ends were trimmed by 5 bases and 10 bases, with 13 bases remaining between them. The CDR3 has 13 residues. In germline, CDR1 is SGHNT, CDR2 YYREEE (reference sequence). The CDR3 here is CASSYSVVSPLHF. The CDR3 region has the DNA TGTGCCAGCAGTTATTCCGTCGTCTCACCCCTCCACTTT.

V is TRBV27 and J is TRBJ2-2; possible D gene TRBD2, 5 bases. Germline V gene data show CDR1 as MNHEY and CDR2 as SMNVEV (reference sequence). The CDR3 has 16 amino acids. Trimming removed 5 bases from V and 5 bases from J, with 18 bases in between. The CDR3 loop is CASSPNRRSSTGELFF. The CDR3 DNA sequence: TGTGCCAGCAGTCCGAATCGGAGGTCGAGTACCGGGGAGCTGTTTTTT.

V and J are TRBV5-5 and TRBJ1-1; 7 bases fit TRBD1. The V and J ends lost 0 bases and 3 bases, in that order; junction bases with no gene match: 5. CDR1 and CDR2 from the germline V gene are SGHKS and YYEKEE (reference sequence). The CDR3 loop spans 15 amino acids. The CDR3 sequence is CASSLVGRGDTEAFF. The DNA of the CDR3 is TGTGCCAGCAGCTTGGTTGGCAGGGGGGACACTGAAGCTTTCTTT.

The V call is TRBV10-3, the J call TRBJ2-2; TRBD1 aligns across 7 bases. CDR1 and CDR2 (germline): ENHRY, SYGVKD. Germline trimming cut 10 bases from V and 1 base from J; bases unmatched to any gene: 9. CDR3 length: 15 residues. CDR3 sequence: CATSGQDKNTGELFF. CDR3 sequence (DNA): TGTGCCACAAGTGGACAGGACAAGAACACCGGGGAGCTGTTTTTT.

This clone appeared a single time. The J gene is TRBJ2-7, the V gene TRBV6-5; 7 nucleotides line up with TRBD1. CDR3 length: 15 amino acids. CDR1 and CDR2 from the germline V gene are MNHEY and SVGAGI. V trimming: 6 bases; J trimming: 0 bases; junction bases outside the gene matches: 8. CDR3 loop: CASRYLRDSSYEQYF. DNA for the CDR3: TGTGCCAGCAGATACCTCCGGGACAGCTCCTACGAGCAGTACTTC.

V gene TRBV10-2 combines with J gene TRBJ1-5; the D is unclear. Germline CDR1 is WSHSY and CDR2 is SAAADI. The CDR3 runs 13 residues. The V and J ends lost 7 bases and 0 bases respectively, with 7 bases between them. For the CDR3, the DNA is TGCGCCAGCACTGATAATAGCAATCAGCCCCAGCATTTT. Translating it yields CASTDNSNQPQHF.

This chain connects TRBV28 to TRBJ1-4, with TRBD1 matching 10 bases. V lost 3 bases, J lost 5 bases, and 9 bases stayed unmatched. The germline V gene encodes CDR1 MDHEN and CDR2 SYDVKM. The CDR3 extends over 17 amino acids. Here the CDR3 reads CASSFFPRTGGNEKLFF. The CDR3 region has the DNA TGTGCCAGCAGTTTCTTTCCTCGGACAGGGGGGAATGAAAAACTGTTTTTT.